A selection of T cell receptor beta chains follows, all from one sample in a study. TCRdb called the RT-PCR reads again in MiXCR, with one record for every CDR3 protein. The sample includes more than 550,000 distinct CDR3 sequences, over 12% of them seen just once. Material: memory CD4+ T cells from blood. The receptors derive from a female donor in good health, serving as a healthy control. Both conserved end residues are part of each CDR3. Fields, in order: D gene, V gene, clone size, J gene, CDR3 DNA, CDR3 protein. D genes are given only for firm matches. Clone size, where shown, is once, few, many, or a class for clones that have expanded.

>.|TRBV28|.|TRBJ1-4
TGTGCCAGCAGTTTTGCGCTTAATGAAAAACTGTTTTTT
CASSFALNEKLFF
>.|TRBV20-1|many|TRBJ1-2
TGCAGTGCTAGAGATCCAAGCACGGGGTTCGATGGCTACACCTTC
CSARDPSTGFDGYTF
>TRBD2|TRBV20-1|many|TRBJ2-5
TGCAGTGCTAGTGTTTCTAGCGGGACTCGGGAGACCCAGTACTTC
CSASVSSGTRETQYF
>TRBD2|TRBV7-3|few|TRBJ2-5
TGTGCCAGCAGCGGTGGGACTAGCGGCCAAGAGACCCAGTACTTC
CASSGGTSGQETQYF
>TRBD1|TRBV12-3/TRBV12-4|.|TRBJ2-3
TGTGCCAGCAGCCCGGACAGGGCGCGGGTCACAGATACGCAGTATTTT
CASSPDRARVTDTQYF
>.|TRBV20-1|.|TRBJ1-2
TGCAGTGCTAAGGTCGCTAACTATGGCTACACCTTC
CSAKVANYGYTF
>TRBD2|TRBV20-1|few|TRBJ2-1
TGCAGCTCTAGAGCAGCGGGAATATACAATGAGCAGTTCTTC
CSSRAAGIYNEQFF
>TRBD2|TRBV20-1|few|TRBJ2-7
TGCAGTGCTCTAACTAATAGCGGGGAAGAGCAGTACTTC
CSALTNSGEEQYF
>TRBD1|TRBV24-1|few|TRBJ1-2
TGTGCCACCAGTGACCCCGGACAGGGTTCCTATGGCTACACCTTC
CATSDPGQGSYGYTF
>TRBD1|TRBV12-3/TRBV12-4|few|TRBJ2-7
TGTGCCAGCAGTCGACCGGGACAGAAGACGCAGTACTTC
CASSRPGQKTQYF
>.|TRBV29-1|.|TRBJ1-5
TGCAGCGTTGCCGGGGGGACAAGTCAGCCCCAGCATTTT
CSVAGGTSQPQHF
>TRBD1|TRBV20-1|.|TRBJ2-3
TGCAGTGCCCCGGACAGGGGGCGAGGAGATACGCAGTATTTT
CSAPDRGRGDTQYF
>.|TRBV5-1|.|TRBJ2-7
TGCGCCAGCAGCTTGTTAGGGGACCACACCTACGAGCAGTACTTC
CASSLLGDHTYEQYF
>TRBD2|TRBV12-3/TRBV12-4|.|TRBJ2-7
TGTGCCAGCAGTCCTAGCGGGAGGGCGGTCTACGAGCAGTACTTC
CASSPSGRAVYEQYF
>TRBD2|TRBV6-2/TRBV6-3|few|TRBJ2-3
TGTGCCAGCAGTTACCCGGGGGGGAACACAGATACGCAGTATTTT
CASSYPGGNTDTQYF